This is a list of T cell receptor beta chains from one sample in a study of T cell responses to AZD1222 COVID-19 vaccine. Produced via immunoSEQ multiplex PCR; TCRdb's table is partial and in-frame only. Of just under 90,000 clones listed, about 91% are singletons. Sequenced material: peripheral blood, taken on day 0 of MenACWY control vaccination. The receptors originated from an adult in good health. Both conserved end residues are part of each CDR3. D genes are given only for firm matches. Expanded clones are given a class, and other clones once, few, many or no size at all.

D,V,size,J,DNA,CDR3
.,TRBV19,once,TRBJ2-4,TGTGCCAGTAGTCCCCAAGCCAAAAACATTCAGTACTTC,CASSPQAKNIQYF
.,TRBV7-2,.,TRBJ1-1,TGTGCCAGCAGCCCCGGGGGTAGGGGCAAAATGAACACTGAAGCTTTCTTT,CASSPGGRGKMNTEAFF
.,TRBV5-6,.,TRBJ1-3,TGTGCCAGCAGTCGAGCCGCGGGGGATCGGTCTGGAAACACCATATATTTT,CASSRAAGDRSGNTIYF
.,TRBV30,.,TRBJ2-7,TGTGCCTGGAGTAAGGAATCCTACGAGCAGTACTTC,CAWSKESYEQYF
.,TRBV2,.,TRBJ1-1,TGTGCCAGCAGTGAATTGAGTAAGGACAAAAGACTGTTCTTT,CASSELSKDKRLFF
.,TRBV9,.,TRBJ1-1,TGTGCCAGCAGCGTCGGCCAGAAGAACACTGAAGCTTTCTTT,CASSVGQKNTEAFF
.,TRBV30,once,TRBJ1-2,TGTGCCTGGAGTCCCCGGAACTCCAACCCCAACTATGGCTACACCTTC,CAWSPRNSNPNYGYTF
.,TRBV30,.,TRBJ1-5,TGTGCCTGGAGGGGTGTTGGCAATCAGCCCCAGCATTTT,CAWRGVGNQPQHF
.,TRBV5-4,.,TRBJ1-3,TGTGCCAGCAGCTCGAGATCCTCTGGAAACACCATATATTTT,CASSSRSSGNTIYF
.,TRBV10-3,.,TRBJ1-1,TGTGCCTCCCAAGGGGGGGTAAACACTGAAGCTTTCTTT,CASQGGVNTEAFF
.,TRBV6-4,.,TRBJ2-1,TGTGCCAGCAGTCAACTTTACAGCTACGGATACAATGAGCAGTTCTTC,CASSQLYSYGYNEQFF
.,TRBV7-2,.,TRBJ1-1,TGTGCCAGCAGCTTAATTGGGGGGCTGAGGACTGAAGCTTTCTTT,CASSLIGGLRTEAFF
.,TRBV28,.,TRBJ1-1,TGTGCCAGCGCCGGGACCGCCCAAGAAGCTTTCTTT,CASAGTAQEAFF
TRBD1,TRBV19,once,TRBJ1-1,TGTGCCAGTAGGGACAGGGGAAGCACTGAAGCTTTCTTT,CASRDRGSTEAFF
.,TRBV11-2,.,TRBJ1-2,TGTGCCAGCAGCTTCGGGCAGAACTATGGCTACACCTTC,CASSFGQNYGYTF
TRBD1,TRBV28,once,TRBJ1-5,TGTGCCAGCATGGACAGGGGATATCAGCCCCAGCATTTT,CASMDRGYQPQHF
.,TRBV7-2,.,TRBJ1-2,TGTGCCAGCAGCGTAGCGGGGAGCGGTGGCTACACCTTC,CASSVAGSGGYTF
.,TRBV19,.,TRBJ1-3,TGTGCCAGTAGCGTCTTCCCCTCGTCCGGAAACACCATATATTTT,CASSVFPSSGNTIYF
.,TRBV30,.,TRBJ1-5,TGTGCCTGGAGTTCCAAGGGGCAGTATAGCAATCAGCCCCAGCATTTT,CAWSSKGQYSNQPQHF
TRBD1,TRBV5-1,.,TRBJ1-4,TGCGCCAGCAGCTGGACCGGGACAGGGGGCAGTCCTAATGAAAAACTGTTTTTT,CASSWTGTGGSPNEKLFF
.,TRBV3-1/TRBV3-2,once,TRBJ2-7,TGTGCCAGCAGCCTGGGCGGCGAGCAGTACTTC,CASSLGGEQYF
.,TRBV6-1,.,TRBJ1-4,TGTGCCAGCAGTGAAGGTCGCATAGGGGGACTGTTTTTT,CASSEGRIGGLFF
.,TRBV6-4,.,TRBJ1-1,TGTGCCAGCAGTGACGGGGCAGGAGATATGAACACTGAAGCTTTCTTT,CASSDGAGDMNTEAFF
.,TRBV7-2,.,TRBJ2-1,TGTGCCAGCAGCTTAACGCGACAGGCTGGGAATGAGCAGTTCTTC,CASSLTRQAGNEQFF
.,TRBV18,.,TRBJ1-5,TGTGCCAGCTCCAATAATGAGGATCAGCCCCAGCATTTT,CASSNNEDQPQHF
TRBD1,TRBV7-9,.,TRBJ1-4,TGTGCCAGCAGCATGAAGACAGGGGCGGGGACTAATGAAAAACTGTTTTTT,CASSMKTGAGTNEKLFF
TRBD2,TRBV4-2,.,TRBJ2-4,TGTGCCAGCAGCCAAGTTAGCGGGGGGGAGTTAGCCAAAAACATTCAGTACTTC,CASSQVSGGELAKNIQYF
TRBD1,TRBV9,few,TRBJ1-6,TGTGCCAGCAGCGGCCGGGACAGGGCTAATTCACCCCTCCACTTT,CASSGRDRANSPLHF
.,TRBV15,.,TRBJ1-5,TGTGCCACCAGCAGAGATTGGGGCAGAGATCAGCCCCAGCATTTT,CATSRDWGRDQPQHF
.,TRBV10-1,.,TRBJ2-7,TGCGCCAGCAGCGCCAAGGCCCCGACCTACGAGCAGTACTTC,CASSAKAPTYEQYF
TRBD2,TRBV7-7,few,TRBJ2-2,TGTGCCAGCAGCCGACTAGCGGGCCGGTCCGGGGAGCTGTTTTTT,CASSRLAGRSGELFF
.,TRBV4-3,.,TRBJ1-3,TGCGCCAGCAGCCAAAACGGTTTTGGCGAAAACACCATATATTTT,CASSQNGFGENTIYF
.,TRBV29-1,.,TRBJ1-1,TGCAGCGTTCGTCCGGGGGCGCTTACTGAAGCTTTCTTT,CSVRPGALTEAFF
.,TRBV27,.,TRBJ1-2,TGTGCCAGCCGTCCACATGAGGGGGTCTATGGCTACACCTTC,CASRPHEGVYGYTF
TRBD1,TRBV4-2,.,TRBJ1-6,TGTGCCAGCAGCGAGGGACAGCGCTACTCCTATAATTCACCCCTCCACTTT,CASSEGQRYSYNSPLHF
TRBD2,TRBV19,.,TRBJ2-3,TGTGCCACTTCGACTAGCGGGGCCCGCACAGATACGCAGTATTTT,CATSTSGARTDTQYF
.,TRBV7-2,once,TRBJ1-1,TGTGCCAGCAGCTTAAACGGGCAGCTCGAGAACACTGAAGCTTTCTTT,CASSLNGQLENTEAFF
TRBD1,TRBV19,.,TRBJ1-3,TGTGCCAGCACAGGGACAGTCTCTGGAAACACCATATATTTT,CASTGTVSGNTIYF
TRBD2,TRBV9,.,TRBJ2-2,TGTGCCAGCAGCGTAGCAGGCGGGGGGAACACCGGGGAGCTGTTTTTT,CASSVAGGGNTGELFF
.,TRBV4-1,large,TRBJ1-5,TGCGCCAGCAGCCAAGAAAGGGGGAAATGGCAGCCCCAGCATTTT,CASSQERGKWQPQHF
TRBD2,TRBV15,.,TRBJ2-3,TGTGCCACCAGTCGGGACTACTTTAACACAGATACGCAGTATTTT,CATSRDYFNTDTQYF
TRBD1,TRBV5-4,.,TRBJ2-1,TGTGCCAGCAGCTCGACAGGGGAATTCAATGAGCAGTTCTTC,CASSSTGEFNEQFF
.,TRBV7-2,few,TRBJ2-3,TGTGCCAGCCGGCTAGATGGGGGGGCGCAAGATACGCAGTATTTT,CASRLDGGAQDTQYF
TRBD1,TRBV6-2/TRBV6-3,.,TRBJ2-2,TGTGCCAGCAGTCACAAGGGACAGGGTTATGAATTCGGGGAGCTGTTTTTT,CASSHKGQGYEFGELFF
.,TRBV7-8,.,TRBJ1-1,TGTGCCAGCAGCCACTCAGCAGGGAACACTGAAGCTTTCTTT,CASSHSAGNTEAFF
.,TRBV10-3,.,TRBJ1-4,TGTGCCATCAGTGAGTCAGCAACTAATGAAAAACTGTTTTTT,CAISESATNEKLFF
TRBD1,TRBV18,once,TRBJ1-1,TGTGCCAGCTCGCCCTTTACAGGGGACACTGAAGCTTTCTTT,CASSPFTGDTEAFF
.,TRBV18,.,TRBJ2-7,TGTGCCAGCTCAGCCGACACCTACGAGCAGTACTTC,CASSADTYEQYF
TRBD1,TRBV6-4,many,TRBJ2-1,TGTGCCAGCAGTGACGGGACAGGGGACGATGAGCAGTTCTTC,CASSDGTGDDEQFF
TRBD2,TRBV6-5,.,TRBJ2-3,TGTGCCAGCATTAGCGGGGGGGGAGATACGCAGTATTTT,CASISGGGDTQYF
.,TRBV6-6,.,TRBJ1-1,TGTGCCAGCGGTTTCCCCGGCACTGAAGCTTTCTTT,CASGFPGTEAFF
.,TRBV21-1,.,TRBJ2-1,TGTGCCAGCAGCAATGTAGAAGAAGGTGAGCAGTTCTTC,CASSNVEEGEQFF
TRBD1,TRBV3-1/TRBV3-2,.,TRBJ2-7,TGTGCCAGCAGCCAAACCCCGGGACAGGGGGCGTACGAGCAGTACTTC,CASSQTPGQGAYEQYF
TRBD1,TRBV19,.,TRBJ1-2,TGTGCCAGTAGTAGGGCAGGGGGGAACTATGGCTACACCTTC,CASSRAGGNYGYTF
TRBD1,TRBV5-8,.,TRBJ1-2,TGTGCCAGCAGCCCCCGGACAGGACCCAACTATGGCTACACCTTC,CASSPRTGPNYGYTF
TRBD2,TRBV4-2,.,TRBJ2-5,TGTGCCAGCAGCCAAGAGCGGGGGGGCCAAGAGACCCAGTACTTC,CASSQERGGQETQYF
.,TRBV5-1,.,TRBJ2-2,TGCGCCAGCAGCTCCCCGGCCTTATCCGGGGAGCTGTTTTTT,CASSSPALSGELFF
.,TRBV6-2/TRBV6-3,.,TRBJ1-5,TGTGCCAGCAGTTACTCTGGGCCGCAGCCCCAGCATTTT,CASSYSGPQPQHF
.,TRBV6-1,.,TRBJ1-2,TGTGCCAGCAGTGAACCCCCCCAACAGAGAGGGAACTATGGCTACACCTTC,CASSEPPQQRGNYGYTF
.,TRBV6-1,.,TRBJ2-7,TGTGCCAGCAGTGAAGTAAACAGCTACGAGCAGTACTTC,CASSEVNSYEQYF